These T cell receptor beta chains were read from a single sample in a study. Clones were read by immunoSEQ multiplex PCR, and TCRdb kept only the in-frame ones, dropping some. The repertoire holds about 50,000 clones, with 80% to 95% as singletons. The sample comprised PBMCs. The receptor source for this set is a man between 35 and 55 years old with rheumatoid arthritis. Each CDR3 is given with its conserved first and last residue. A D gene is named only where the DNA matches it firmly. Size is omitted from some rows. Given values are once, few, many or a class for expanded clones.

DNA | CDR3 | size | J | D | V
TGTGCCAGCTCAAATAGCGGGAGCTCCTACAATGAGCAGTTCTTC | CASSNSGSSYNEQFF | - | TRBJ2-1 | TRBD2 | TRBV18
TGCAGCGTGCGGGACATGAGAGGCTACGAGCAGTACTTC | CSVRDMRGYEQYF | - | TRBJ2-7 | - | TRBV29-1
TGTGCCAGCAGCACACCTCGGACAGGGCAAGCTTCTGGAAACACCATATATTTT | CASSTPRTGQASGNTIYF | - | TRBJ1-3 | TRBD1 | TRBV5-6
TGTGCCAGCAACCAGGGTGGTTACGGCAATCAGCCCCAGCATTTT | CASNQGGYGNQPQHF | - | TRBJ1-5 | - | TRBV6-6
TGTGCCAGCAGCTCCCGACAGGGGTCTAATGAAAAACTGTTTTTT | CASSSRQGSNEKLFF | - | TRBJ1-4 | TRBD1 | TRBV7-6
TGTGCCAGCAGTGAGGCCCGGGGGTATAGCAATCAGCCCCAGCATTTT | CASSEARGYSNQPQHF | few | TRBJ1-5 | - | TRBV6-1
TGCGCCAGCAGTTTCAACACCGGGGAGCTGTTTTTT | CASSFNTGELFF | - | TRBJ2-2 | - | TRBV10-1
TGCGCCAGCAGCCAAGTCAGCCGTACGGGGGAGCTGTTTTTT | CASSQVSRTGELFF | - | TRBJ2-2 | - | TRBV4-3
TGTGCCAGCAGCCAAGAGCTAGCGGCTAGCACAGATACGCAGTATTTT | CASSQELAASTDTQYF | - | TRBJ2-3 | TRBD2 | TRBV3-1/TRBV3-2
TGTGCCACCAGCAGGGGCCGACAGGGTCCCAACGAGCAGTACTTC | CATSRGRQGPNEQYF | - | TRBJ2-7 | TRBD1 | TRBV15
TGTGCCACCAGTTTGGGGGATCCCCACACAGATACGCAGTATTTT | CATSLGDPHTDTQYF | - | TRBJ2-3 | - | TRBV24-1
TGCGCCAGCACCGGGGGCCCGGGCACCGGGGAGCTGTTTTTT | CASTGGPGTGELFF | - | TRBJ2-2 | - | TRBV4-3